The 17 T cell receptor beta chains listed next were all sequenced from one sample in a study of CD8 T cells in ankylosing spondylitis. TCRdb reprocessed the 5' RACE reads via MiXCR and lists one record per CDR3 protein. The data show about 150,000 distinct CDR3 sequences, roughly 44% seen once. Sequenced input: synovial fluid, either unsorted or a sorted T cell fraction (not recorded which). The source of these receptors is a male donor with ankylosing spondylitis.

This clonotype has a count of ten or more. The chain has TRBV25-1 and TRBJ2-1; 7 nucleotides agree with TRBD1. The germline CDR1 and CDR2 sequences are MGHDK and SYGVNS. The ends lost 4 bases at V and 4 bases at J; junction bases unmatched: 7. This CDR3 comprises 15 residues. As DNA, the CDR3 is TGTGCCAGCAGTGGACAGGGTCACATTTACAATGAGCAGTTCTTC. Residues: CASSGQGHIYNEQFF. Full variable domain (outside the CDR3, taken from reference TRBV25-1 and TRBJ2-1): EADIYQTPRYLVIGTGKKITLECSQTMGHDKMYWYQQDPGMELHLIHYSYGVNSTEKGDLSSESTVSRIRTEHFPLTLESARPSHTSQYLCASSGQGHIYNEQFFGPGTRLTVL.

The V gene is TRBV10-3, the J gene TRBJ2-3; the D gene is possibly TRBD2 (5 bases). V was clipped by 0 bases and J by 4 bases, with 14 bases between them. This CDR3 has 16 residues. CDR1 is ENHRY, CDR2 SYGVKD, per germline. The CDR3 loop reads CAISESASINADTQYF. The CDR3 DNA reads as TGTGCCATCAGTGAGTCGGCTAGCATAAATGCAGATACGCAGTATTTT.

Worth noting for this clonotype: This clone may be a read error of a much larger clone one base away. The chain has TRBV7-9 and TRBJ2-1, with D tentatively TRBD2 (5 bases). CDR3 length equals 17 residues. The germline V gene has CDR1 SEHNR and CDR2 FQNEAQ (reference sequence). V was cut by 5 bases and J by 8 bases, with 25 bases left in between. This chain's CDR3 is CASSPLKDGLPGHEQFF. DNA for the CDR3: TGTGCCAGCAGCCCGTTAAAGGACGGACTCCCCGGCCATGAGCAGTTCTTC.

The CDR3 nucleotides read TGCGCCAGCTCACAGGCTCAGAGCGACACTGAAGCTTTCTTT. It specifies CASSQAQSDTEAFF. This chain connects TRBV10-2 to TRBJ1-1; D possibly corresponds to TRBD1 (5 bases). CDR3 size: 14 residues. V was trimmed by 8 bases and J by 3 bases, leaving 16 bases between them. In germline, CDR1 is WSHSY, CDR2 SAAADI.

There are a few counts of this clonotype. CDR3 nucleotides: TGTGCCAGCAGTTTCCCAGGGCCTCCGGGGGCTGTGGATACGCAGTATTTT. This translates into CASSFPGPPGAVDTQYF. V and J are TRBV12-3 or TRBV12-4 and TRBJ2-3; TRBD1 or TRBD2 may be the D gene (6 bases each). The CDR3 is made up of 17 amino acids. V lost 3 bases to trimming and J lost 6 bases, with 22 bases between them.

This clonotype has more than one count but fewer than ten. The chain carries TRBV10-3 and TRBJ2-1, with unresolved D. Trimming removed 7 bases from V and 6 bases from J, with 16 bases in between. The germline V gene has CDR1 ENHRY and CDR2 SYGVKD. CDR3 length: 14 residues. Here the CDR3 DNA reads TGTGCCATCATGCACGGACCGTTGTCCAATGAGCAGTTCTTC. Residues: CAIMHGPLSNEQFF.

The chain employs TRBV3-1 and TRBJ2-1; a possible D gene is TRBD2 (6 bases). Germline V gene sequence: CDR1 LGHDT, CDR2 YNNKEL (reference sequence). This CDR3 has 19 amino acids. The V end was cut by 1 base, the J end by 4 bases, with 23 bases between. The CDR3 sequence is CASSQVQAPLASDYNEQFF. The CDR3 DNA reads TGTGCCAGCAGCCAAGTGCAGGCCCCTCTAGCGAGCGATTACAATGAGCAGTTCTTC.

The chain is built from TRBV6-6 and TRBJ2-3, with 9 bases matching TRBD1. The CDR3 has 11 amino acids. The germline V gene has CDR1 MNHNY and CDR2 SVGAGI (reference sequence). Trimming removed 5 bases from V and 15 bases from J; junction bases left unmatched: 6. CDR3 DNA sequence: TGTGCCAGCAGTCTGGGACAGGGCCGTTATTTT. Protein product: CASSLGQGRYF.

This clonotype was observed a handful of times. The chain has TRBV28 and TRBJ1-1; TRBD1 is a possible D gene (6 bases). CDR3 length: 17 residues. Germline CDR1 is MDHEN and CDR2 is SYDVKM. V lost 3 bases and J 3 bases, leaving 20 bases between the germline ends. DNA of the CDR3: TGTGCCAGCAGTTTGGATCGGTGGGGGCGCGGGTACACTGAAGCTTTCTTT. Protein product: CASSLDRWGRGYTEAFF. Drawing the rest from reference TRBV28 and TRBJ1-1, the complete variable domain is DVKVTQSSRYLVKRTGEKVFLECVQDMDHENMFWYRQDPGLGLRLIYFSYDVKMKEKGDIPEGYSVSREKKERFSLILESASTNQTSMYLCASSLDRWGRGYTEAFFGQGTRLTVV.

The CDR3 DNA is TGTGCCAGCAGTTTACCCACGACCGGGACAGGGATTTCACCCCTCCACTTT. Protein product: CASSLPTTGTGISPLHF. The rearrangement joins TRBV12-3 or TRBV12-4 to TRBJ1-6; 9 nucleotides match TRBD1. J was trimmed by 9 bases and V by 2 bases; bases with no gene match: 11. The CDR3 contains 17 residues.

This chain uses TRBV4-1 with TRBJ2-1; D gene uncertain. Looked up from germline, CDR1 is MGHRA and CDR2 is YSYEKL. V shed 3 bases and J shed 10 bases, with 10 bases lying between them. The CDR3 spans 12 residues. The chain's CDR3 is CASSHLGPEQFF. As DNA, the CDR3 is TGCGCCAGCAGCCACTTAGGACCAGAGCAGTTCTTC.

In its sample, this clonotype was seen many times. The chain combines TRBV4-2 with TRBJ2-1; D call uncertain. Trimming pared 0 bases from V and 13 bases from J, leaving 16 bases between. The germline V gene encodes CDR1 LGHNA and CDR2 YNFKEQ. The CDR3 sequence is 14 residues long. The CDR3 reads CASSQDPMAAIQFF. The CDR3 nucleotides read TGTGCCAGCAGCCAAGATCCCATGGCAGCGATACAGTTCTTC.

The V and J genes are TRBV15 and TRBJ2-5, with 9 nucleotides matching TRBD1. CDR3 length: 14 amino acids. Trimming cost V 6 bases and J 5 bases; bases outside gene matches: 7. Germline CDR1 is LNHNV and CDR2 is YYDKDF (reference sequence). CDR3 loop: CATRGTGLGETQYF. DNA of the CDR3: TGTGCCACCAGGGGGACAGGGTTGGGTGAGACCCAGTACTTC.

The table lists this clonotype with a few counts. V and J are TRBV13 and TRBJ2-3; D might be TRBD2 (5 bases). Trimming took off 5 bases at V and 2 bases at J, with 11 bases between the two ends. CDR3 length equals 14 residues. Germline V gene data show CDR1 as PRHDT and CDR2 as FYEKMQ (reference sequence). DNA for the CDR3: TGTGCCAGCAGCCGGACTGCTTACACAGATACGCAGTATTTT. Translation: CASSRTAYTDTQYF.

This clonotype occurred a few times. The V and J genes are TRBV20-1 and TRBJ2-1, with 9 bases that match TRBD2. V shed 2 bases, J shed 7 bases, and the junction held 6 bases outside the gene matches. The CDR3 consists of 14 residues. CDR1 and CDR2 (germline): DFQATT, SNEGSKA (reference sequence). The DNA for the CDR3 is TGCAGTGCTAGAACCCTAGCGGGGATGAATGAGCAGTTCTTC. Its translation: CSARTLAGMNEQFF.

The chain links TRBV12-3 or TRBV12-4 to TRBJ1-1, with 11 bases identical to TRBD1. The CDR3 length is 15 residues. V lost 5 bases and J lost 5; bases outside the gene matches: 7. Here the CDR3 DNA reads TGTGCCAGCAGTCATGGACAGGGGGCGTGGACTGAAGCTTTCTTT. Its translation: CASSHGQGAWTEAFF.

The chain links TRBV2 to TRBJ1-1; 10 nucleotides match TRBD1. The germline CDR1 and CDR2 sequences are SNHLY and FYNNEI. The ends lost 6 bases at V and 0 bases at J; junction bases unmatched: 13. This CDR3 has 18 amino acids. DNA of the CDR3: TGTGCCAGCAGCGTCCCGGGACAGGGGTCAACAATGAACACTGAAGCTTTCTTT. This encodes CASSVPGQGSTMNTEAFF.